The entry that follows covers one TCR beta chain sequence. Its antigen is unidentified. This sample was taken from a study of blood T cells in healthy people across ages. Findings and caveats of the study: Observed TCR beta diversity per million T cells went down as age went up. This fall followed a roughly linear course with age. Higher naive T cell percentage went strongly together with higher TCR beta diversity.

Germline V gene lookup returns CDR1 SGHRS and CDR2 YFSETQ. Losses at the gene ends were 4 bases for V and 7 bases for J; bases not matched to a gene: 7. This CDR3 spans 14 amino acids. A second PCR of 7 to 11 cycles used a sample-barcoded 5' primer and a J-beta primer mix. Researchers report that a template-switch adaptor with 12 random nucleotides tagged each cDNA molecule. TCRdb reanalysed the 5' RACE reads using MiXCR and keeps one entry per CDR3 protein. The profile shows around 870,000 distinct CDR3 sequences, under 35% of them singletons. The sequence derives from a woman aged 80 or over in good health. The gene calls are TRBV5-1 and TRBJ1-1; 10 nucleotides line up with TRBD1. Sequencing was done on a sample of blood. The CDR3 here is CASSRGTGDLEAFF. As DNA, the CDR3 is TGCGCCAGCAGCCGTGGGACAGGGGACCTTGAAGCTTTCTTT.